The rows below give T cell receptor beta chains drawn from one sample of a study of shared clonotypes between healthy human individuals. This table comes from immunoSEQ multiplex PCR, and its TCRdb copy is limited to in-frame clones, with some not included. The table shows around 200,000 clones, with 60% to 75% occurring only once. The sample taken for sequencing was memory CD4+ T cells sorted from blood. The source is a man aged 30-40 years in good health. Each CDR3 is given with its conserved first and last residue. D genes are given only for firm matches. The size of a clone is reported for some rows only, either as once, few or many, or as a class for expanded clones.

V: TRBV6-1
size: -
J: TRBJ2-7
D: -
DNA: TGTGCCAGCAGTACGAGCAGGGGAGGCGGCTACGAGCAGTACTTC
CDR3: CASSTSRGGGYEQYF

V: TRBV6-6
size: -
J: TRBJ2-7
D: -
DNA: TGTGCCAGCAGTAATGGTCTAACCTACGAGCAGTACTTC
CDR3: CASSNGLTYEQYF

V: TRBV9
size: -
J: TRBJ1-1
D: -
DNA: TGTGCCAGCAGCTCACGGCACACTGAAGCTTTCTTT
CDR3: CASSSRHTEAFF

V: TRBV6-5
size: -
J: TRBJ2-7
D: -
DNA: TGTGCCAGCAGGGGGTACTACGAGCAGTACTTC
CDR3: CASRGYYEQYF

V: TRBV28
size: -
J: TRBJ2-4
D: TRBD2
DNA: TGTGCCAGCAGTCGACACCCCGGGACTAGCGGGAATTGGGCCAAAAACATTCAGTACTTC
CDR3: CASSRHPGTSGNWAKNIQYF

V: TRBV7-9
size: -
J: TRBJ1-1
D: -
DNA: TGTGCCAGCAGCCCTCGACAGAGGAACACTGAAGCTTTCTTT
CDR3: CASSPRQRNTEAFF

V: TRBV9
size: -
J: TRBJ2-1
D: -
DNA: TGTGCCAGCAGCGTATCGTCTTCGGGCAATGAGCAGTTCTTC
CDR3: CASSVSSSGNEQFF

V: TRBV6-5
size: -
J: TRBJ1-2
D: -
DNA: TGTGCCAGCACCTACGCCGGGGGGGCCTATGGCTACACCTTC
CDR3: CASTYAGGAYGYTF

V: TRBV20-1
size: -
J: TRBJ2-3
D: -
DNA: TGCAGTGCTAGCGACACAGATACGCAGTATTTT
CDR3: CSASDTDTQYF

V: TRBV2
size: -
J: TRBJ2-1
D: -
DNA: TGTGCCAGCAGTGGCCGGAGCTCCTACAATGAGCAGTTCTTC
CDR3: CASSGRSSYNEQFF

V: TRBV4-3
size: -
J: TRBJ2-1
D: -
DNA: TGCGCCAGCAGTCTGGGACAATTCCCCTACAATGAGCAGTTCTTC
CDR3: CASSLGQFPYNEQFF

V: TRBV15
size: -
J: TRBJ1-5
D: -
DNA: TGTGCCACCAGCAGAGTAGGGCCAGGGTCTGTTCGTCAGCCCCAGCATTTT
CDR3: CATSRVGPGSVRQPQHF

V: TRBV7-8
size: -
J: TRBJ2-7
D: -
DNA: TGTGCCAGCAGCTTAGGGTTCGGTTTCGAGCAGTACTTC
CDR3: CASSLGFGFEQYF

V: TRBV5-1
size: -
J: TRBJ1-5
D: -
DNA: TGCGCCAGCAGGGAAGACAGATATCAGCCCCAGCATTTT
CDR3: CASREDRYQPQHF

V: TRBV2
size: -
J: TRBJ2-7
D: -
DNA: TGTGCCAGCAGTGTTCTCAAGTACTACGAGCAGTACTTC
CDR3: CASSVLKYYEQYF

V: TRBV2
size: once
J: TRBJ2-5
D: TRBD1
DNA: TGTGCCAGCAGGGGACAGCTTCAAGAGACCCAGTACTTC
CDR3: CASRGQLQETQYF

V: TRBV2
size: -
J: TRBJ1-2
D: TRBD1
DNA: TGTGCCAGCCTCGGGACAGGCTATGGCTACACCTTC
CDR3: CASLGTGYGYTF

V: TRBV7-3
size: -
J: TRBJ2-6
D: -
DNA: TGTGCCAGCAGCTTGATCAAGCGGTCCCCCTCTGGGGCCAACGTCCTGACTTTC
CDR3: CASSLIKRSPSGANVLTF

V: TRBV18
size: -
J: TRBJ2-5
D: -
DNA: TGTGCCAGCAACGAGGGAGGGACCCAGTACTTC
CDR3: CASNEGGTQYF

V: TRBV5-4
size: many
J: TRBJ2-1
D: -
DNA: TGTGCCAGCAGAGGGCGGGTACGCGATGAGCAGTTCTTC
CDR3: CASRGRVRDEQFF

V: TRBV2
size: -
J: TRBJ1-3
D: -
DNA: TGTGCCAGCAGTGAAGGGGGGACCGGAAACACCATATATTTT
CDR3: CASSEGGTGNTIYF

V: TRBV29-1
size: -
J: TRBJ2-2
D: -
DNA: TGCAGCGTTCGCCCAGGTGGAGGATCCGGGGAGCTGTTTTTT
CDR3: CSVRPGGGSGELFF

V: TRBV6-1
size: -
J: TRBJ2-3
D: -
DNA: TGTGCCAGCAGTGAATTTCCGGCGGCAGATACGCAGTATTTT
CDR3: CASSEFPAADTQYF

V: TRBV5-1
size: -
J: TRBJ2-3
D: -
DNA: TGCGCCAGCAGCTTGTACGGGGGCGGAGATACGCAGTATTTT
CDR3: CASSLYGGGDTQYF

V: TRBV9
size: -
J: TRBJ2-3
D: TRBD2
DNA: TGTGCCAGCAGCTCAGGACTAGCCCCAGATACGCAGTATTTT
CDR3: CASSSGLAPDTQYF